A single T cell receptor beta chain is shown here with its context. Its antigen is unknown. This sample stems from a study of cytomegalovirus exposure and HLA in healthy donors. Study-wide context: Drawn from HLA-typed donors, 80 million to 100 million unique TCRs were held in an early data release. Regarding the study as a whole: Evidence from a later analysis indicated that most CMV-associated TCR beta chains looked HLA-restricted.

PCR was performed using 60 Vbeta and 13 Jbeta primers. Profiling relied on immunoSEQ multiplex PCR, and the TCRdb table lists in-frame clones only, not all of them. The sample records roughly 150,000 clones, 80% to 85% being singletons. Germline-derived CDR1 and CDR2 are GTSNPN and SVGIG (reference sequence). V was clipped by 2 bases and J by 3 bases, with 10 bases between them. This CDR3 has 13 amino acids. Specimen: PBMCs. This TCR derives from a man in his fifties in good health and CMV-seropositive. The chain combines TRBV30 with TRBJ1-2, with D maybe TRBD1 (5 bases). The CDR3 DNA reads TGTGCCTGGAGTACGCAGACAGACTATGGCTACACCTTC. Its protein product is CAWSTQTDYGYTF.